Reported below is one TCR beta chain. Antigen: not known. V shed 7 bases and J 1 base; nucleotides not matched to a gene: 2. Germline V gene data show CDR1 as SNHLY and CDR2 as FYNNEI. This CDR3 is built from 13 residues. This specimen comes from a study of beta chain features in type 1 diabetes. Study summary: Across the samples, some 98,000,000 sorted cells were examined in total.

Study-wide results and caveats: PCR might pick shorter templates more often, in the same way for patients and controls.

cDNA synthesis used the whole RNA isolate, giving expressed TCRB sequences. Some clones are missing from TCRdb's copy, which holds only in-frame ones; the method was immunoSEQ multiplex PCR. In the table there are fewer than 7,500 clones, roughly 79% of which are singletons. In all sorted populations, purity surpassed 95%. The clonotype was recovered from a man between 18 and 29 years old in good health. V usage is TRBV2 and J usage is TRBJ2-7, with 9 nucleotides matching TRBD1. The specimen was Tregs from blood. This CDR3 reads CASMGQGSYEQYF. The CDR3 bases are TGTGCCAGCATGGGACAGGGATCCTACGAGCAGTACTTC.